The sequence of this T cell receptor beta chain was determined in a study of T cells after yellow fever vaccination. Study background: When fractions had low cell numbers, they were prepared with SMART-Seq v4 Ultra Low Input. Study results and caveats: Contaminating bulk clonotypes could be abundant in FACS-sorted repertoires. It was a weaker secondary response, yet one that peaked faster, at day 5 versus 15. Few clonotypes appeared in both CD4 and CD8 compartments.

In this sample, this clonotype turned up many times. Its matching antigen is unknown. TCRdb analysed the 5' RACE reads with MiXCR anew, one entry per CDR3 protein. The top ten clones hold about 3.5% of a sample with about 300,000 distinct CDR3 sequences, 8.5% to 10% of them seen once. CDR3 length: 12 residues. With V trimmed by 9 bases and J by 4 bases, 4 bases remained unmatched. Germline CDR1 reads ENHRY; CDR2 reads SYGVKD. Sequenced here: CD4+ T cells sorted from PBMCs, sampled 5 days after the yellow fever booster vaccination. The genes are TRBV10-3 and TRBJ1-1; 8 positions match TRBD1. The source of this sequence is a man in his late teens or twenties who received the YFV17D yellow fever vaccine. CDR3 amino acids: CAIQGAGTEAFF. CDR3 bases: TGTGCCATTCAGGGGGCAGGCACTGAAGCTTTCTTT.